The rows below give T cell receptor beta chains drawn from one sample of a study of CD8 T cells in Susac syndrome. Each CDR3 protein is one row after TCRdb ran MiXCR on the immunoSEQ multiplex PCR reads. Among 90,000 to 110,000 distinct CDR3 sequences listed, 95% to 98% were seen once. Sequencing used CD4+ T cells from PBMCs. These TCRs come from a human donor in good health. Each CDR3 is given with its conserved first and last residue. Each record gives: CDR3 DNA, CDR3 protein, V gene, J gene, D gene, clone size. D genes are given only for firm matches. Size is omitted from some rows. Given values are once, few, many or a class for expanded clones.

CDR3 DNA: TGCGCCAGCAGCTCAGACAGGGTCGGACAAGAGACCCAGTACTTC
CDR3 protein: CASSSDRVGQETQYF
V gene: TRBV5-1
J gene: TRBJ2-5
D gene: TRBD1
clone size: .

CDR3 DNA: TGTGCCAGCAGGCTACAGGGGGGATATCAGCCCCAGCATTTT
CDR3 protein: CASRLQGGYQPQHF
V gene: TRBV28
J gene: TRBJ1-5
D gene: TRBD1
clone size: .

CDR3 DNA: TGTGCCAGCTCACCAATAGGGGGGAAGGAGACCCAGTACTTC
CDR3 protein: CASSPIGGKETQYF
V gene: TRBV18
J gene: TRBJ2-5
D gene: .
clone size: .

CDR3 DNA: TGTGCCTGCAGCAGGGGGGGGAGGGCCAACGAGCAGTACTTC
CDR3 protein: CACSRGGRANEQYF
V gene: TRBV21-1
J gene: TRBJ2-7
D gene: .
clone size: .

CDR3 DNA: TGTGCCAGCAGTTTTGGGCAGGGGGGTTCCTACGAGCAGTACTTC
CDR3 protein: CASSFGQGGSYEQYF
V gene: TRBV27
J gene: TRBJ2-7
D gene: .
clone size: once

CDR3 DNA: TGCAGCGTTGGAACAGGGGGAGGGCGGAATGAAAAACTGTTTTTT
CDR3 protein: CSVGTGGGRNEKLFF
V gene: TRBV29-1
J gene: TRBJ1-4
D gene: TRBD1
clone size: .

CDR3 DNA: TGTGCCAGCAGCCCACAGGGGCGGGGGGCCAACGTCCTGACTTTC
CDR3 protein: CASSPQGRGANVLTF
V gene: TRBV7-9
J gene: TRBJ2-6
D gene: TRBD1
clone size: .

CDR3 DNA: TGTGCCGGACAGGGTTCACACTATGGCTACACCTTC
CDR3 protein: CAGQGSHYGYTF
V gene: TRBV2
J gene: TRBJ1-2
D gene: TRBD1
clone size: .

CDR3 DNA: TGTGCCAGCAGCCCCACAGCCGGGTCGCGAGGGAATGGCTACACCTTC
CDR3 protein: CASSPTAGSRGNGYTF
V gene: TRBV7-9
J gene: TRBJ1-2
D gene: .
clone size: .

CDR3 DNA: TGCAGCGTTGTGCCAGGGGCGAACGAGCAGTACTTC
CDR3 protein: CSVVPGANEQYF
V gene: TRBV29-1
J gene: TRBJ2-7
D gene: .
clone size: .

CDR3 DNA: TGTGCCAGCATGCCCCGACTAGCCTCCTACGAGCAGTACTTC
CDR3 protein: CASMPRLASYEQYF
V gene: TRBV28
J gene: TRBJ2-7
D gene: TRBD2
clone size: once

CDR3 DNA: TGTGCCAGCAGCGAGGGACTAGCAGATACGCAGTATTTT
CDR3 protein: CASSEGLADTQYF
V gene: TRBV5-4
J gene: TRBJ2-3
D gene: TRBD2
clone size: .

CDR3 DNA: TGCAGCGTTGAAGCCTGGGACAGTCCTAATACGCAGTATTTT
CDR3 protein: CSVEAWDSPNTQYF
V gene: TRBV29-1
J gene: TRBJ2-3
D gene: TRBD1
clone size: once

CDR3 DNA: TGCAGTGCCCCCTTGCCTAGGGGGTACAATGAGCAGTTCTTC
CDR3 protein: CSAPLPRGYNEQFF
V gene: TRBV20-1
J gene: TRBJ2-1
D gene: .
clone size: .

CDR3 DNA: TGTGCCAGCAGTGTCGTTACAGGGTACTATGAGCAGTTCTTC
CDR3 protein: CASSVVTGYYEQFF
V gene: TRBV2
J gene: TRBJ2-1
D gene: .
clone size: .

CDR3 DNA: TGTGCCAGCAGTTACTCGTCGGGATTGGGTTACGAGCAGTACTTC
CDR3 protein: CASSYSSGLGYEQYF
V gene: TRBV6-5
J gene: TRBJ2-7
D gene: .
clone size: .

CDR3 DNA: TGTGCCAGCAGTGTTCAGAACACCGGGGAGCTGTTTTTT
CDR3 protein: CASSVQNTGELFF
V gene: TRBV2
J gene: TRBJ2-2
D gene: .
clone size: .

CDR3 DNA: TGTGCCAGCAGTTTATCTCCAATCTACGAGCAGTACTTC
CDR3 protein: CASSLSPIYEQYF
V gene: TRBV12-3/TRBV12-4
J gene: TRBJ2-7
D gene: .
clone size: .

CDR3 DNA: TGTGCCAGCAGTTTACTAGCGGGGGGGCCGGTACTGATCGCCGGGGAGCTGTTTTTT
CDR3 protein: CASSLLAGGPVLIAGELFF
V gene: TRBV12-3/TRBV12-4
J gene: TRBJ2-2
D gene: TRBD2
clone size: .

CDR3 DNA: TGTGCCAGCAGCGTAGTGGGGTCAGGAGATACGCAGTATTTT
CDR3 protein: CASSVVGSGDTQYF
V gene: TRBV9
J gene: TRBJ2-3
D gene: .
clone size: .

CDR3 DNA: TGTGCCAGCAGAATCAATGGACAGGGGGTCACTGAAGCTTTCTTT
CDR3 protein: CASRINGQGVTEAFF
V gene: TRBV27
J gene: TRBJ1-1
D gene: TRBD1
clone size: .

CDR3 DNA: TGCAGCGTTGTTTTGGGTTTGGGTGACTACAATGAGCAGTTCTTC
CDR3 protein: CSVVLGLGDYNEQFF
V gene: TRBV29-1
J gene: TRBJ2-1
D gene: .
clone size: .

CDR3 DNA: TGCAGTGCTAGGCCGGGACTAGCGGGGGGGACCTACGAGCAGTACTTC
CDR3 protein: CSARPGLAGGTYEQYF
V gene: TRBV20-1
J gene: TRBJ2-7
D gene: TRBD2
clone size: once

CDR3 DNA: TGTGCTAGTGGTTTGACTGGCCTGGGGTCAGATACGCAGTATTTT
CDR3 protein: CASGLTGLGSDTQYF
V gene: TRBV12-5
J gene: TRBJ2-3
D gene: .
clone size: .

CDR3 DNA: TGTGCCAGCAGCGTAAGCCCGTGGACAGGAGCTAACTATGGCTACACCTTC
CDR3 protein: CASSVSPWTGANYGYTF
V gene: TRBV9
J gene: TRBJ1-2
D gene: TRBD1
clone size: .

CDR3 DNA: TGCAGTGCTAGCCCCGGAGGAGGGGCTAGGGAAAAACTGTTTTTT
CDR3 protein: CSASPGGGAREKLFF
V gene: TRBV20-1
J gene: TRBJ1-4
D gene: .
clone size: .

CDR3 DNA: TGTGCCAGCAGCCATCGAACCGGGACAACCTACGAGCAGTACTTC
CDR3 protein: CASSHRTGTTYEQYF
V gene: TRBV4-2
J gene: TRBJ2-7
D gene: .
clone size: .

CDR3 DNA: TGTGCCAGCAGTTCGAAGGGACTAGCGAGACAAGAGACCCAGTACTTC
CDR3 protein: CASSSKGLARQETQYF
V gene: TRBV6-2/TRBV6-3
J gene: TRBJ2-5
D gene: TRBD2
clone size: .

CDR3 DNA: TGCGCCAGCAGCCAAGTCTCTCAAGAGACCCAGTACTTC
CDR3 protein: CASSQVSQETQYF
V gene: TRBV4-3
J gene: TRBJ2-5
D gene: .
clone size: once

CDR3 DNA: TGTGCTAGCAGCCCTGGACAGGGACCAGAGACCCAGTACTTC
CDR3 protein: CASSPGQGPETQYF
V gene: TRBV7-7
J gene: TRBJ2-5
D gene: TRBD1
clone size: .

CDR3 DNA: TGTGCCAGCGAACCCCTTACGCCCCGAAAGGGGGAGTCGGGTGAGCAGTTCTTC
CDR3 protein: CASEPLTPRKGESGEQFF
V gene: TRBV4-2
J gene: TRBJ2-1
D gene: .
clone size: .

CDR3 DNA: TGTGCCAGCAGTTACTCGCGGCTAGCGGGAACCTACGAGCAGTACTTC
CDR3 protein: CASSYSRLAGTYEQYF
V gene: TRBV6-5
J gene: TRBJ2-7
D gene: TRBD2
clone size: .

CDR3 DNA: TGTGCCAGCAGTGGACAGCCCTCTGGGGCCAACGTCCTGACTTTC
CDR3 protein: CASSGQPSGANVLTF
V gene: TRBV28
J gene: TRBJ2-6
D gene: .
clone size: .

CDR3 DNA: TGCAGCGTGCGTAGGGGCAGCAAACAAGAGACCCAGTACTTC
CDR3 protein: CSVRRGSKQETQYF
V gene: TRBV29-1
J gene: TRBJ2-5
D gene: .
clone size: .

CDR3 DNA: TGTGCCAGCAGTGGAGGGACAGGTACGCAGTATTTT
CDR3 protein: CASSGGTGTQYF
V gene: TRBV6-5
J gene: TRBJ2-3
D gene: TRBD1
clone size: .

CDR3 DNA: TGCAGCGTTCCTGGACAGGGCCTTAAGACCGGGGAGCTGTTTTTT
CDR3 protein: CSVPGQGLKTGELFF
V gene: TRBV29-1
J gene: TRBJ2-2
D gene: TRBD1
clone size: few

CDR3 DNA: TGTGCCAGTAGTATAGGTCCTAGCTCCTATTACAATGAGCAGTTCTTC
CDR3 protein: CASSIGPSSYYNEQFF
V gene: TRBV19
J gene: TRBJ2-1
D gene: .
clone size: once

CDR3 DNA: TGTGCCAGCAGCTCCCTCGGGTACAGGGGAGAGACCCAGTACTTC
CDR3 protein: CASSSLGYRGETQYF
V gene: TRBV7-3
J gene: TRBJ2-5
D gene: TRBD1
clone size: .

CDR3 DNA: TGTGCCACCCGGCAGGTAGCGGGGGCCTACGAGCAGTACTTC
CDR3 protein: CATRQVAGAYEQYF
V gene: TRBV19
J gene: TRBJ2-7
D gene: TRBD2
clone size: .

CDR3 DNA: TGTGCCAGCAGTGGACAGGTAAATCAGCCCCAGCATTTT
CDR3 protein: CASSGQVNQPQHF
V gene: TRBV12-3/TRBV12-4
J gene: TRBJ1-5
D gene: TRBD1
clone size: .

CDR3 DNA: TGTGCCAGCAGCTTAGAACTTAGCACAGATACGCAGTATTTT
CDR3 protein: CASSLELSTDTQYF
V gene: TRBV7-2
J gene: TRBJ2-3
D gene: .
clone size: .

CDR3 DNA: TGTGCCTGGAGTGTCTGGGGGAATGAGCAGTTCTTC
CDR3 protein: CAWSVWGNEQFF
V gene: TRBV30
J gene: TRBJ2-1
D gene: .
clone size: .

CDR3 DNA: TGTGCCTGGAGTGGCAGGCCCGGGGAGCAGTACTTC
CDR3 protein: CAWSGRPGEQYF
V gene: TRBV30
J gene: TRBJ2-7
D gene: .
clone size: .

CDR3 DNA: TGTGCCAGCAGCCCCCAGCGGACGGGTGCCTACGAGCAGTACTTC
CDR3 protein: CASSPQRTGAYEQYF
V gene: TRBV9
J gene: TRBJ2-7
D gene: .
clone size: .

CDR3 DNA: TGTGCCAGCAGCGTAGGGGGGGCTAAAAACATTCAGTACTTC
CDR3 protein: CASSVGGAKNIQYF
V gene: TRBV7-9
J gene: TRBJ2-4
D gene: .
clone size: .

CDR3 DNA: TGTGCCAGCAAATGGGGAACGAGTGAAGCTTTCTTT
CDR3 protein: CASKWGTSEAFF
V gene: TRBV6-2/TRBV6-3
J gene: TRBJ1-1
D gene: .
clone size: .

CDR3 DNA: TGTGCCAGCAGGTCGAGTAATGAAGCTTTCTTT
CDR3 protein: CASRSSNEAFF
V gene: TRBV6-5
J gene: TRBJ1-1
D gene: .
clone size: .

CDR3 DNA: TGCAGCGTTCCTTCGGGGGTGTGGGGGGCTAACACCGGGGAGCTGTTTTTT
CDR3 protein: CSVPSGVWGANTGELFF
V gene: TRBV29-1
J gene: TRBJ2-2
D gene: .
clone size: .

CDR3 DNA: TGCGCCAGCAGCTTGCAGCGGGCTAGCACAGATACGCAGTATTTT
CDR3 protein: CASSLQRASTDTQYF
V gene: TRBV5-1
J gene: TRBJ2-3
D gene: .
clone size: .

CDR3 DNA: TGCGCCAGCAGTCAATGGGCAGCCTCTGGAAACACCATATATTTT
CDR3 protein: CASSQWAASGNTIYF
V gene: TRBV23-1
J gene: TRBJ1-3
D gene: .
clone size: .

CDR3 DNA: TGTGCCAGCAGCCCCCAGGCGTCAAATTCACCCCTCCACTTT
CDR3 protein: CASSPQASNSPLHF
V gene: TRBV3-1
J gene: TRBJ1-6
D gene: .
clone size: .